This TCR beta chain is drawn from a study of beta chain features in type 1 diabetes. Study-level findings and limits: Insertion counts at VDJ junctions were lower in type 1 diabetes patients, who also showed more deletions there.

About this clone itself: The antigen remains unidentified.

The CDR3 totals 12 residues. The ends were cut back, 4 bases at V and 9 bases at J, with 11 bases in the middle. In germline, CDR1 is SGHRS, CDR2 YFSETQ. Reverse transcribing all isolated RNA meant expressed TCRB transcripts were sequenced. The method was immunoSEQ multiplex PCR; TCRdb's version includes in-frame clones alone and lacks a portion of them. The sample consists of some 410,000 clones, 10% to 12% of them appearing once. The receptor was derived from a woman aged 18-29 years in good health. The genes are TRBV5-1 and TRBJ2-1, with D maybe TRBD2 (5 bases). Sequences were obtained from naive CD4+ T cells from blood. The CDR3 sequence: CASSQQRLEQFF. CDR3 bases: TGCGCCAGCAGCCAACAGCGGCTTGAGCAGTTCTTC.